The clone carrying this T cell receptor beta chain was detected only a few times. The data belong to a study of shared T cell receptors in the human thymus. Trimming shortened V by 3 bases and J by 4 bases, and 7 bases separated the two germline ends. The CDR3 is made up of 12 amino acids. CDR1 and CDR2 from the germline V gene are SNHLY and FYNNEI. Libraries were prepared by immunoSEQ multiplex PCR; TCRdb keeps only in-frame clonotypes and omits some of them. Among hundreds of thousands of clones listed, around 87% were seen once. These data are also associated with another study on human thymus T cells. That work contributes: Thymic samples were excised during corrective heart operations.

The clonotype was recovered from a boy under two years old with a congenital heart defect. The specimen sequenced was thymocytes. The V gene is TRBV2, the J gene TRBJ2-7; no clear D gene. CDR3 bases: TGTGCCAGCAGTGAGGGCCGATACGAGCAGTACTTC. Translation: CASSEGRYEQYF.